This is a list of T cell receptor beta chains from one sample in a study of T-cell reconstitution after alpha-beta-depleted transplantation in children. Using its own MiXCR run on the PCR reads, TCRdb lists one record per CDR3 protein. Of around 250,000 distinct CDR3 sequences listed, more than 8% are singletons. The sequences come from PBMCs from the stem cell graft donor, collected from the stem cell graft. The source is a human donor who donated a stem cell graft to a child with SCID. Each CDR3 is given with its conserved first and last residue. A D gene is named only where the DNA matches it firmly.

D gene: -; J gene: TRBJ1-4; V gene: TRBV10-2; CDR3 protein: CASSGVTNEKLFF
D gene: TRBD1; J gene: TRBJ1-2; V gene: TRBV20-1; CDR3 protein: CSARDSRTGPNYGYTF
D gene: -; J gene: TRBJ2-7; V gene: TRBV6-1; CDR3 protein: CASSPSTQTYEQYF
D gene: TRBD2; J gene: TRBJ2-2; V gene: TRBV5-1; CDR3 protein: CASSLGLAGDPTGELFF
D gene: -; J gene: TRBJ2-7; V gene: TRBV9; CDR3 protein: CASSVGGNPYEQYF
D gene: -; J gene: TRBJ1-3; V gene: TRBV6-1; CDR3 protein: CASSPLGAGNTIYF
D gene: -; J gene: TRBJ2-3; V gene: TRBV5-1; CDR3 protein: CASSSKDTQYF
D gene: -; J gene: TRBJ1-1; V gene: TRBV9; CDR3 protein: CASSVGTLLFTEAFF
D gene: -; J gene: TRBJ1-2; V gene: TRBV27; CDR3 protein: CASSPTTLYGYTF
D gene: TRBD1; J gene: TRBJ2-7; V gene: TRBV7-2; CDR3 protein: CASSFPQGLGEQYF
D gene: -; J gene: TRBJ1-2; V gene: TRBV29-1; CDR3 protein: CSVGRWEGYTF
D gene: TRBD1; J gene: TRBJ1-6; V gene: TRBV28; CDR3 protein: CASRDSGLHF
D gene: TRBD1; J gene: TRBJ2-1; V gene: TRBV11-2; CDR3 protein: CASSRRDRARDEQFF
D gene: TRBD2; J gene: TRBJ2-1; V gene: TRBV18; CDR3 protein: CASSPPGTAGGNEQFF
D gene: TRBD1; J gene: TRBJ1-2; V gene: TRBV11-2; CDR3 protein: CASSPRTGGYGYTF
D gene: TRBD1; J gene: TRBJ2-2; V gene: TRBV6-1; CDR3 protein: CASSFPSGTGKLFF
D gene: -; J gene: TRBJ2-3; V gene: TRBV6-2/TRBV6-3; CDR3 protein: CASTIGTRTQYF
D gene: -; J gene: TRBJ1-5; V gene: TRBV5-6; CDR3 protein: CASSLGAGIGNQPQHF
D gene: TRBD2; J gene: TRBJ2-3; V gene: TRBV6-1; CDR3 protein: CARGGLTSGATDTQYF
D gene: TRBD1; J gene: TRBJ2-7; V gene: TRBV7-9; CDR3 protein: CASSPLGTGGSYEQYF
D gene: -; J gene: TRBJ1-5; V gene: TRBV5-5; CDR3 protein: CASSLVGGFDQPQHF
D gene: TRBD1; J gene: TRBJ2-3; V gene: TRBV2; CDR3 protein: CASSSGTGNTDTQYF
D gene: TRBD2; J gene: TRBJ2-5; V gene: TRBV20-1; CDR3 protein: CSASGTSGGMAETQYF
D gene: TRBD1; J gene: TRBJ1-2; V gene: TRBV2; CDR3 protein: CASVGTGDGYTF
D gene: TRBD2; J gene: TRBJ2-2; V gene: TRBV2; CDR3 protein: CASKGSGGSRTGELFF
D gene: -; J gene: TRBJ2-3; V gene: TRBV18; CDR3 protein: CASSPLGAPRTDTQYF
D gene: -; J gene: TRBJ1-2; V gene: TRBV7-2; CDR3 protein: CASSLARANYGYTF
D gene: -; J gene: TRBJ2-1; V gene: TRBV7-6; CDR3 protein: CASGSLSSYNEQFF
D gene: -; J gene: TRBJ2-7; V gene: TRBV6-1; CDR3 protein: CASSPGHLSYEQYF
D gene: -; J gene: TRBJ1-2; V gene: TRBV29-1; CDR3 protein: CSVAGSGYTF
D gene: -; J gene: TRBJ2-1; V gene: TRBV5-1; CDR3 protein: CASSVGQSSYNEQFF
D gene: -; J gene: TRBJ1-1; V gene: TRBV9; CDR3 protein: CASSGRADIEAFF
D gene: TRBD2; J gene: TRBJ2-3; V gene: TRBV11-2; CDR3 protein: CASSLELAGGWDTQYF
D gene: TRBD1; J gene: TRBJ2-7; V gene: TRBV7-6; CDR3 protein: CASLGQGAWEQYF
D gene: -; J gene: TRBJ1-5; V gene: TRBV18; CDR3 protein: CASSPSGVQPQHF
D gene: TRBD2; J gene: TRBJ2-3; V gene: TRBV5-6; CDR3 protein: CASSYKTSGSTDTQYF
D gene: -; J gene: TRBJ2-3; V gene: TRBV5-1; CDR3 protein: CASSLYAVGLDTDTQYF
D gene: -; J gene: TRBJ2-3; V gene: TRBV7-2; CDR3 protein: CASSFRGNTQYF
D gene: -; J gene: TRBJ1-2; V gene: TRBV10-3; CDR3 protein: CATTGLRAAYTF
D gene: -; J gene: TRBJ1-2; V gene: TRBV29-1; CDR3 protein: CSVERGGGYTF
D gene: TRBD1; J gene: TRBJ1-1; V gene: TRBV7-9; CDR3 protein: CASSSVQGATEAFF
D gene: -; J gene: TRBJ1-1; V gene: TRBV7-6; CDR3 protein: CASSGVGGGNTEAFF
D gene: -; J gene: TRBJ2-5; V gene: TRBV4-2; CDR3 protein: CASSQEQGQQETQYF
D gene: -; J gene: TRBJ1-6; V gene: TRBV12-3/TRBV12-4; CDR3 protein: CASSLDTGIFSPLHF
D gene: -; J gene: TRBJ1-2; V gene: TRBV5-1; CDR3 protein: CASSLEGRPWDGYTF
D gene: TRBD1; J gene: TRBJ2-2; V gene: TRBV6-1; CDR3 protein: CASSHNRGPNTGELFF
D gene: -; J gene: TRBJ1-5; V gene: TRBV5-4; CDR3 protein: CASSRDGNQPQHF
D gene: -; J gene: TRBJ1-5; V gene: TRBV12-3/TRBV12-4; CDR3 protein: CASSRTVHSNQPQHF
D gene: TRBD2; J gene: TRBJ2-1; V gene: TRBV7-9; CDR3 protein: CASKRGDYNEQFF
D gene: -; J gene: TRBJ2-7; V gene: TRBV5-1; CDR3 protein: CASSSTGQSTYEQYF
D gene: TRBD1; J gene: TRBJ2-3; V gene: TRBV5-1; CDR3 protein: CASSGRDRGTDTQYF
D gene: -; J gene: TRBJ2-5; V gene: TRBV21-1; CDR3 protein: CASRHSDRLRETQYF
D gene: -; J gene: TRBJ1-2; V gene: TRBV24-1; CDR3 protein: CATSAGHSYGYTF
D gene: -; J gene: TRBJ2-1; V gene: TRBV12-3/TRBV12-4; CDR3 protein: CASSLPPYNEQFF
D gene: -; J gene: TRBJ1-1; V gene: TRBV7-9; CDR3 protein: CASCGVNTEAFF